The sequence of this TCR beta chain was determined in a study of OX40 agonist ivuxolimab in advanced cancers. Study-wide results and caveats: Among the nonresponders, some also had low normalized T-cell clonal expansion.

Exclusion of a patient followed from autoimmune disease history or systemic immunosuppression. Profiled with immunoSEQ multiplex PCR; TCRdb holds only in-frame clones, not every one. Among 15,000 to 20,000 clones listed, 70% to 85% were seen once. The V gene's germline CDR1 is MDHEN and CDR2 SYDVKM. V was pared by 2 bases and J by 7 bases, with 8 bases between. The CDR3 loop spans 12 amino acids. Details on this clone: Its antigen is undetermined.

This specimen consisted of CD4+ or CD8+ T cells sorted from blood, obtained in a trial of the OX40 agonist ivuxolimab. The rearrangement links TRBV28 to TRBJ1-2; D is unclear. The sequence derives from an adult with an advanced solid tumor such as melanoma, head and neck, liver or kidney cancer. The CDR3 bases are TGTGCCAGCAGTTTAAGGCCAACTGGCTACACCTTC. Its translation: CASSLRPTGYTF.